The 23 T cell receptor beta chains presented below share a single source sample, sequenced in a study of molecular identifiers for immune sequencing clone quantification. TCRdb itself ran the PCR reads through MiXCR, one entry per CDR3 protein. The sample shows under 650,000 distinct CDR3 sequences, less than 20% of them seen only once. Sample: naive CD8+ T cells from blood, with Jurkat cell RNA spiked in. The subset: FACS-sorted CD8+CD4-CCR7+CD45RA+ naive T cells. The receptors here all came from a human donor in good health. Some libraries in this study had Jurkat cell RNA spiked in.

About this clonotype itself: It may be a read error: a sequence one base away is much more abundant. The V call is TRBV7-9, the J call TRBJ2-7; TRBD1 agrees at 8 bases. CDR1 and CDR2 from the germline V gene are SEHNR and FQNEAQ (reference sequence). With V trimmed by 6 bases and J by 6 bases, 16 bases remained unmatched. The CDR3 contains 16 residues. The CDR3 DNA reads TGTGCCAGCAGTTACGTTAGTGGCAGGGGGCCAACCGAGCAGTACTTC. Amino acid sequence: CASSYVSGRGPTEQYF.

The chain carries TRBV4-3 and TRBJ1-1; D is perhaps TRBD1 (5 bases). Germline V CDR1 and CDR2: LGHNA, YSLEER. The CDR3 sequence is 18 residues long. Trimming took 2 bases from V and 2 from J, leaving 21 bases between them. This chain's CDR3 is CASSQHSSAGRANTEAFF. CDR3 bases: TGCGCCAGCAGCCAACATAGTTCGGCAGGGAGGGCAAACACTGAAGCTTTCTTT.

This clonotype was detected only a few times. A read error is possible here, since a much larger clone lies one base away. No conserved phenylalanine or tryptophan is present at the end of the CDR3, so a read error is the likely explanation. The chain has TRBV3-1 and TRBJ2-3, with D uncertain. The V gene lost 0 bases and the J gene lost 2 bases, with 6 bases spanning the gap. Looked up from germline, CDR1 is LGHDT and CDR2 is YNNKEL (reference sequence). This CDR3 has 14 amino acids. CDR3 loop: CASSQEDDTDTQYI. In DNA form, the CDR3 reads TGTGCCAGCAGCCAAGAAGATGACACAGATACGCAGTATATT.

Note on this clonotype: Just one base apart from a much larger clone, this may be a read error. This chain links TRBV25-1 with TRBJ2-1; D unresolved. This CDR3 has 12 amino acids. Germline V gene data show CDR1 as MGHDK and CDR2 as SYGVNS. CDR3 protein: CASSALVNEQSF. Written as DNA, the CDR3 is TGTGCCAGCAGTGCCCTAGTGAATGAGCAGTCCTTC.

The chain has TRBV27 and TRBJ1-6; no firm D call. Trimming removed 5 bases from V and 8 bases from J, with 16 bases in between. CDR3 length: 15 amino acids. Germline V gene sequence: CDR1 MNHEY, CDR2 SMNVEV (reference sequence). The CDR3 is CASSPLGFRDSPLHF. CDR3 bases: TGTGCCAGCAGTCCATTAGGGTTTAGGGATTCACCCCTCCACTTT.

Notes on this clonotype: This may be a read error, as it is one base from a much larger clone. The chain employs TRBV13 and TRBJ2-2; a possible D gene is TRBD1 (8 bases). The CDR3 covers 17 residues. Germline V lookup: CDR1 PRHDT, CDR2 FYEKMQ (reference sequence). This CDR3 reads CASSIPTGEGNTGGLFF. As DNA, the CDR3 is TGTGCCAGCAGCATCCCGACAGGGGAGGGGAACACCGGGGGGCTGTTTTTT.

The CDR3 DNA reads as TGTGCCAGCAGTCCCCAGGCAGGGGTCGAGTTCTACGAGCAGTACTTC. Its translation is CASSPQAGVEFYEQYF. The rearrangement joins TRBV27 to TRBJ2-7; weak D call: TRBD1 (6 bases). Trimming left V 5 bases short and J 3 bases short, with 20 bases between. In germline, CDR1 is MNHEY, CDR2 SMNVEV (reference sequence). The CDR3 runs 16 residues.

This clonotype was counted ten times or more. In DNA, the CDR3 is TGCAGCGTTGAAGTATTGCAGGGGGCAAGGGCAGATACGCAGTATTTT. Protein: CSVEVLQGARADTQYF. The chain has TRBV29-1 and TRBJ2-3, with 8 bases fitting TRBD1. The germline CDR1 and CDR2 sequences are SQVTM and ANQGSEA. CDR3 size: 16 residues. After removal of 1 base from V and 4 bases from J, the junction contained 10 bases not matched to a gene.

The V gene is TRBV11-2, the J gene TRBJ1-2; 9 bases match TRBD1. V gave up 2 bases and J gave up 5 bases; unmatched junction bases: 6. Germline loops: CDR1 SGHAT, CDR2 FQNNGV. This CDR3 is built from 15 residues. In nucleotides, the CDR3 is TGTGCCAGCAGCTTAAGCTGGACAGGGGCATATGGCTACACCTTC. This gives the protein CASSLSWTGAYGYTF.

This clonotype was detected ten times or more. The rearrangement links TRBV20-1 to TRBJ2-7; possibly TRBD1 for D (6 bases). CDR1 is DFQATT and CDR2 is SNEGSKA in the germline V gene (reference sequence). The V end lost 0 bases, the J end lost 0 bases, and 12 bases lay between the germline ends. The CDR3 is 15 residues long. CDR3 DNA sequence: TGCAGTGCTAGAGATGGAGACAGGAGCTCCTACGAGCAGTACTTC. Protein: CSARDGDRSSYEQYF.

This clonotype has at least ten counts. The V and J genes are TRBV7-9 and TRBJ2-1; no definite D call. V lost 5 bases and J 2 bases, leaving 7 bases between the germline ends. CDR1 SEHNR and CDR2 FQNEAQ come from the germline V gene (reference sequence). The CDR3 is 13 amino acids. The CDR3 sequence: CASSAPTYNEQFF. The CDR3 DNA sequence: TGTGCCAGCAGCGCGCCGACCTACAATGAGCAGTTCTTC.

This clonotype was seen at least ten times. The chain links TRBV6-5 to TRBJ2-7, with TRBD2 identical over 10 bases. Trimming took 0 bases from V and 6 from J; bases not matched to a gene: 8. Germline CDR1 MNHEY, CDR2 SVGAGI. The CDR3 loop spans 16 amino acids. CDR3 amino acids: CASSYSMASGSGEQYF. The CDR3 bases are TGTGCCAGCAGTTACTCGATGGCTAGCGGGAGTGGCGAGCAGTACTTC.

This clonotype was counted ten times or more. J is TRBJ1-4 and V is TRBV30, with unresolved D. The CDR3 consists of 13 residues. Trimming shortened V by 3 bases and J by 7 bases, and 12 bases separated the two germline ends. Germline loops: CDR1 GTSNPN, CDR2 SVGIG (reference sequence). This CDR3 reads CAWSLDRAEKLFF. In DNA form, the CDR3 reads TGTGCCTGGAGCCTCGACCGAGCTGAAAAACTGTTTTTT.

In its sample, this clonotype was seen many times. This sequence joins TRBV7-2 and TRBJ2-1; D uncertain. From germline, CDR1 is SGHTA and CDR2 FQGNSA. The CDR3 spans 16 residues. Trimming took 2 bases from V and 7 from J, leaving 18 bases between them. The CDR3 DNA follows: TGTGCCAGCAGCTTAAGCGCCGCCCCAAGTCGGAATGAGCAGTTCTTC. It specifies CASSLSAAPSRNEQFF.

This clonotype was found many times. V and J are TRBV4-3 and TRBJ1-4, with a possible D match to TRBD1 (6 bases). The CDR3 has 14 amino acids. Germline values: CDR1 LGHNA, CDR2 YSLEER. With 0 bases removed from V and 8 bases from J, the gap between germline ends came to 10 bases. CDR3 sequence (DNA): TGCGCCAGCAGCCAAGATGAAGGGACAGAAAAACTGTTTTTT. The encoded protein is CASSQDEGTEKLFF.

The chain joins TRBV5-6 to TRBJ2-5; TRBD2 might be the D (7 bases). V was clipped by 2 bases and J by 5 bases, with 10 bases between them. The CDR3 sequence is 13 residues long. Germline CDR1 reads SGHDT; CDR2 reads YYEEEE. The CDR3 spells CASSLGGDETQYF. The DNA for the CDR3 is TGTGCCAGCAGCTTAGGGGGGGACGAGACCCAGTACTTC.

The sample holds many counts of this clonotype. The rearrangement joins TRBV24-1 to TRBJ2-2; a possible D gene is TRBD2 (5 bases). CDR1 is KGHDR, CDR2 SFDVKD, per germline. CDR3 length: 16 residues. Trimming took off 1 base at V and 5 bases at J, with 13 bases between the two ends. DNA for the CDR3: TGTGCCACCAGTGATTTCGGAGAAACGGGGACCGGGGAGCTGTTTTTT. This translates into CATSDFGETGTGELFF.

In its sample, this clonotype was seen many times. The V and J genes are TRBV5-6 and TRBJ2-5; a weak D match, TRBD2 (7 bases). Germline lookup yields CDR1 SGHDT and CDR2 YYEEEE. Deletions cut 7 bases from V and 1 base from J, with 11 bases between. The CDR3 totals 13 residues. The CDR3: CASRGAFQETQYF. CDR3 in DNA: TGTGCCAGCCGGGGGGCATTCCAAGAGACCCAGTACTTC.

V is TRBV27 and J is TRBJ1-1; maybe TRBD1 (5 bases). Germline assignment: CDR1 MNHEY and CDR2 SMNVEV (reference sequence). Trimming left V 6 bases short and J 6 bases short, with 20 bases between. This CDR3 spans 15 amino acids. CDR3 sequence (DNA): TGTGCCAGCAGCGCCTTCGCCTCCCAGGGATCTGAAGCTTTCTTT. Its translation is CASSAFASQGSEAFF.

This clonotype has at least ten counts. The chain combines TRBV12-3 or TRBV12-4 with TRBJ2-7; TRBD2 is a possible D gene (5 bases). The CDR3 is made up of 17 amino acids. V was shortened by 5 bases and J by 4 bases, with 24 bases between the two germline ends. Written as DNA, the CDR3 is TGTGCCAGCAGTCTAACAAGGACGGGGTCCAGGATGTACGAGCAGTACTTC. Its protein product is CASSLTRTGSRMYEQYF.

For this clonotype: This could be a read error, since a much larger clone is one nucleotide away. The V and J genes are TRBV5-6 and TRBJ1-1; possibly TRBD1 for D (5 bases). The V end lost 0 bases, the J end lost 8 bases, and 17 bases lay between the germline ends. Germline V gene data show CDR1 as SGHDT and CDR2 as YYEEEE. The CDR3 spans 15 residues. The CDR3 bases are TGTGCCAGCAGCTTGGTCTGGGACGGGACCACAGAAGCTTTCTTT. The encoded protein is CASSLVWDGTTEAFF.

This clonotype has ten or more counts. The gene calls are TRBV6-4 and TRBJ2-1, with 11 positions matching TRBD2. The J segment lost 9 bases and the V segment lost 4 bases, leaving 11 bases of the junction unmatched. Germline values: CDR1 MRHNA, CDR2 SNTAGT. The CDR3 runs 16 residues. The DNA for the CDR3 is TGTGCCAGCAGTGCCTGGGGGACTAGCGGTACGGTTGAGCAGTTCTTC. Protein sequence: CASSAWGTSGTVEQFF.

The chain uses TRBV25-1 and TRBJ2-2, with D unresolved. CDR3 length equals 13 residues. Germline assignment: CDR1 MGHDK and CDR2 SYGVNS. V was pared by 2 bases and J by 6 bases, with 7 bases between. CDR3 amino acids: CASSEIVSGELFF. The DNA of the CDR3 is TGTGCCAGCAGTGAAATAGTTTCCGGGGAGCTGTTTTTT.